The text below deals with one TCR beta chain. Its target is not known. Germline values: CDR1 LGHNA, CDR2 YNFKEQ. Trimming took 4 bases from V and 0 from J, leaving 10 bases between them. This CDR3 region has 14 residues. These data are taken from a study of monozygotic twins with cystic fibrosis. Study-level findings and limits: V usage most resembled the co-twin in 13 of 16 pairs. Monozygotic CF twin pairs shared significantly more nucleotide-identical clonotypes than unrelated CF individuals did. Low clonality (median approximately 0.0095) suggested a mostly naive repertoire.

Repertoires were generated with immunoSEQ multiplex PCR, while TCRdb's copy carries only in-frame clones and drops some. The sample contains around 30,000 clones, 92% of which appear only once. The chain is built from TRBV4-2 and TRBJ2-7, with D perhaps matching TRBD1 or TRBD2 (5 bases each). The receptor's source is a girl aged 2 to 9 with cystic fibrosis. The sequenced sample was blood. CDR3 protein: CASSRDESSYEQYF. The CDR3 coding sequence is TGTGCCAGCAGCCGGGACGAAAGCTCCTACGAGCAGTACTTC.